Below are 9 T cell receptor beta chains sequenced from a single sample in a study of siplizumab effects on memory and regulatory T cells (dated by TCRdb to between 2019 and 2020). The library relied on the immunoSEQ multiplex PCR assay. The source is immuneACCESS, and TCRdb retained only in-frame sequences with V and J called. Part of the clones is not carried over; for the studies checked, unresolved V genes explain less than half of this, and the remainder is unexplained. In this sample the table shows roughly 100,000 clones, 93% of which occur a single time. The ten largest clones take up 0.32% of the sample. The specimen sequenced was CD4+ T cells sorted from blood. The receptor source for this set is a human donor in good health.

V and J are TRBV18 and TRBJ2-1; a possible D gene is TRBD1 (6 bases). The CDR3 extends over 17 amino acids. Germline V lookup: CDR1 KGHSH, CDR2 LQKENI. V shed 0 bases and J shed 4 bases, with 16 bases lying between them. The CDR3 DNA is TGTGCCAGCTCACCACCGAACAGGGCTACGGAATACAATGAGCAGTTCTTC. This translates into CASSPPNRATEYNEQFF.

DNA of the CDR3: TGTGCCAGCAGCTTACGCCCCCGGGGGGGTACCGGGGAGCTGTTTTTT. Translated: CASSLRPRGGTGELFF. The chain links TRBV7-3 to TRBJ2-2, with 8 bases matching TRBD2. The CDR3 runs 16 residues. Germline trimming cut 2 bases from V and 5 bases from J; bases unmatched to any gene: 7. Germline V gene data show CDR1 as SGHTA and CDR2 as FQGTGA.

The chain carries TRBV10-3 and TRBJ1-6; D perhaps matches TRBD1 (6 bases). This CDR3 is built from 16 residues. V shed 3 bases and J shed 3 bases, with 12 bases lying between them. Per germline, CDR1 ENHRY and CDR2 SYGVKD. The CDR3 sequence: CAISDWGAGYNSPLHF. The CDR3 DNA is TGTGCCATCAGTGATTGGGGGGCCGGCTATAATTCACCCCTCCACTTT.

The rearrangement uses TRBV5-1 and TRBJ1-5; no clear D. From germline, CDR1 is SGHRS and CDR2 YFSETQ. The CDR3 loop spans 14 amino acids. The V gene lost 1 base and the J gene lost 7 bases, with 12 bases spanning the gap. CDR3 DNA sequence: TGCGCCAGCAGCTTGCAAGGAGGAGGACAGCCCCAGCATTTT. Translated, it gives CASSLQGGGQPQHF.

In its sample, this clone was seen once. The CDR3 loop is CASSYSTGSPLHF. The CDR3 region has the DNA TGTGCCAGCAGTTACTCGACCGGTTCACCCCTCCACTTT. The chain recombines TRBV6-6 with TRBJ1-6; D is unclear. This CDR3 is 13 amino acids long. In germline, CDR1 is MNHNY, CDR2 SVGAGI (reference sequence). Trimming took off 0 bases at V and 9 bases at J, with 6 bases between the two ends.

J is TRBJ1-5 and V is TRBV25-1, with 8 bases lining up with TRBD1. Germline V lookup: CDR1 MGHDK, CDR2 SYGVNS. The CDR3 loop spans 13 amino acids. Unmatched junction bases numbered 2, after V lost 4 bases and J lost 6 bases. The CDR3 spells CASSGTGSQPQHF. Written as DNA, the CDR3 is TGTGCCAGCAGTGGGACAGGGAGTCAGCCCCAGCATTTT. Full variable domain (rest looked up from reference TRBV25-1 and TRBJ1-5): EADIYQTPRYLVIGTGKKITLECSQTMGHDKMYWYQQDPGMELHLIHYSYGVNSTEKGDLSSESTVSRIRTEHFPLTLESARPSHTSQYLCASSGTGSQPQHFGDGTRLSIL.

This chain connects TRBV30 to TRBJ2-1; weak D call: TRBD2 (6 bases). Germline V gene sequence: CDR1 GTSNPN, CDR2 SVGIG (reference sequence). Trimming took off 2 bases at V and 9 bases at J, with 14 bases between the two ends. This CDR3 comprises 13 residues. The CDR3 DNA is TGTGCCTGGAGTCTCCCCGGACTATTTGAGCAGTTCTTC. Amino acids: CAWSLPGLFEQFF.

The V gene is TRBV18, the J gene TRBJ2-2; the D is unclear. The CDR3 extends over 13 amino acids. V shed 2 bases and J shed 4 bases, with 5 bases lying between them. Germline CDR1 is KGHSH and CDR2 is LQKENI. CDR3 coding DNA: TGTGCCAGCTCACCAGGGGTCACCGGGGAGCTGTTTTTT. Encoded protein: CASSPGVTGELFF.

The gene calls are TRBV4-1 and TRBJ1-1; 7 bases agree with TRBD1. Unmatched junction bases numbered 14, after V lost 2 bases and J lost 5 bases. The CDR3 sequence is 17 residues long. The germline V gene has CDR1 MGHRA and CDR2 YSYEKL. DNA of the CDR3: TGCGCCAGCAGCCAATGGGGCAGGGGGTCCAGGGGTACTGAAGCTTTCTTT. Its translation is CASSQWGRGSRGTEAFF.